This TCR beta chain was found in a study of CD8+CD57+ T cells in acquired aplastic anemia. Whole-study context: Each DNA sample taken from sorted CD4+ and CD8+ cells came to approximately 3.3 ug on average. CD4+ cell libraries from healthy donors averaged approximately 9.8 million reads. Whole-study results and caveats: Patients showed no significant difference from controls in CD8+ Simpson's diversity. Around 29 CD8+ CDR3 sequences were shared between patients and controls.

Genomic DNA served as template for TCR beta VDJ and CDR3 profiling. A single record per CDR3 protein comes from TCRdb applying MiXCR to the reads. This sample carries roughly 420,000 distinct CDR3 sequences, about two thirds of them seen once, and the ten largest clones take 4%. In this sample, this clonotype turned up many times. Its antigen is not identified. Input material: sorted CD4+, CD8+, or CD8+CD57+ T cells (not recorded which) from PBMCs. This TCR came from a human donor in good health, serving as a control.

This CDR3 reads CASSLYGGEREPQHF. CDR3 coding DNA: TGCGCCAGCAGCTTGTACGGCGGGGAAAGGGAGCCCCAGCATTTT. The V gene is TRBV5-1, the J gene TRBJ1-5; no clear D. The CDR3 has 15 amino acids. V lost 1 base and J 8 bases, leaving 16 bases between the germline ends. CDR1 is SGHRS and CDR2 is YFSETQ in the germline V gene.